This TCR beta chain is from a study of blood T cell repertoires in COVID-19. Sequenced by immunoSEQ multiplex PCR; TCRdb stores in-frame clones only, minus some. The table lists around 430,000 clones, just under 90% of them singletons. With 4 bases removed from V and 3 bases from J, the gap between germline ends came to 12 bases. The CDR3 is 14 residues long. Looked up from germline, CDR1 is MNHEY and CDR2 is SMNVEV (reference sequence). The chain employs TRBV27 and TRBJ1-2, with D maybe TRBD1 (6 bases). This sequence was found in a woman aged 50 to 60 who had recovered from COVID-19. Specimen: PBMCs or T cells enriched from blood (not recorded which). CDR3 sequence reads: CASSSYRDDYGYTF. For the CDR3, the DNA is TGTGCCAGCAGTTCCTACAGGGATGACTATGGCTACACCTTC.